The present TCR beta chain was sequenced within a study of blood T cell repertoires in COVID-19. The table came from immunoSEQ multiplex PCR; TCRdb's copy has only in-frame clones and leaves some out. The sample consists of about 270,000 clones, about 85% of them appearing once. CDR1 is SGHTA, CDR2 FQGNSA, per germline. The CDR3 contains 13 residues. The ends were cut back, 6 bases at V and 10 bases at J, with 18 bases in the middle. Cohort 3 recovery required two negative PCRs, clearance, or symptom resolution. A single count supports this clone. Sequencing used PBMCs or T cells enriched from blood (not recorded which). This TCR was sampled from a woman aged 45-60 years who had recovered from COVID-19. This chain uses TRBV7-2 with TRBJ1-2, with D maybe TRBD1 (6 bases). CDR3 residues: CASSSPGTRPYTF. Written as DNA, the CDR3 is TGTGCCAGCAGTTCCCCCGGGACACGGCCCTACACCTTC.